One and the same sample provided the 25 T cell receptor beta chains below, sequenced in a study of T cells after yellow fever vaccination. TCRdb used MiXCR to reprocess the 5' RACE reads, holding one entry per CDR3 protein. The profile shows around 100,000 distinct CDR3 sequences, around 8% of them singletons. Specimen: CD8+ T cells sorted from PBMCs, collected 45 days after the yellow fever booster vaccination. The receptors stem from a man under 40 who received the YFV17D yellow fever vaccine.

Many counts were recorded for this clonotype. This chain links TRBV14 with TRBJ2-7, with D unresolved. The CDR3 spans 13 residues. Per germline, CDR1 SGHDN and CDR2 FVKESK. Trimming pared 3 bases from V and 0 bases from J, leaving 6 bases between. The CDR3 reads CASSHLSSYEQYF. For the CDR3, the DNA is TGTGCCAGCAGCCACCTATCCTCCTACGAGCAGTACTTC.

This clonotype has a count of ten or more. The rearrangement links TRBV6-1 to TRBJ2-3; either TRBD1 or TRBD2 may fit D (5 bases each). From germline, CDR1 is MNHNS and CDR2 SASEGT. Trimming removed 5 bases from V and 2 bases from J, with 11 bases in between. This CDR3 is built from 14 residues. CDR3 nucleotides: TGTGCCAGCAGTCCCGAGGGGATCACAGATACGCAGTATTTT. The encoded protein is CASSPEGITDTQYF.

The J gene is TRBJ1-5, the V gene TRBV5-1; 8 nucleotides match TRBD1. Losses at the gene ends were 3 bases for V and 5 bases for J; bases not matched to a gene: 7. Germline V gene lookup returns CDR1 SGHRS and CDR2 YFSETQ. The CDR3 runs to 15 residues. The CDR3, as DNA: TGCGCCAGCAGCTCGACAGGGGAGGTCGATCAGCCCCAGCATTTT. Its translation is CASSSTGEVDQPQHF.

This clonotype was recorded at least ten times. The chain recombines TRBV2 with TRBJ1-1, with 10 bases that match TRBD1. This CDR3 has 14 amino acids. The V segment lost 6 bases and the J segment 6 bases; nucleotides outside the gene matches: 7. Germline V gene lookup returns CDR1 SNHLY and CDR2 FYNNEI. CDR3 amino acids: CASSRDRGPAEAFF. Written as DNA, the CDR3 is TGTGCCAGCAGCCGCGACAGGGGGCCAGCTGAAGCTTTCTTT.

The chain combines TRBV9 with TRBJ2-1; D is unclear. Germline lookup yields CDR1 SGDLS and CDR2 YYNGEE. V was clipped by 0 bases and J by 2 bases, with 12 bases between them. This CDR3 is built from 16 residues. In DNA, the CDR3 is TGTGCCAGCAGCGTAGATGGCTGGGGTCCCTACAATGAGCAGTTCTTC. It yields the protein CASSVDGWGPYNEQFF.

This clonotype was observed at least ten times. The J gene is TRBJ2-7, the V gene TRBV5-1, with D tentatively TRBD1 or TRBD2 (5 bases each). Trimming cost V 6 bases and J 7 bases, with 23 bases left between them. This CDR3 has 15 amino acids. Germline V gene sequence: CDR1 SGHRS, CDR2 YFSETQ. Here the CDR3 DNA reads TGCGCCAGCAACTCAGCCGGGACCCCAGCAGAGGAGCAGTACTTC. This gives the protein CASNSAGTPAEEQYF. Complete variable domain (other parts from reference TRBV5-1 and TRBJ2-7): KAGVTQTPRYLIKTRGQQVTLSCSPISGHRSVSWYQQTPGQGLQFLFEYFSETQRNKGNFPGRFSGRQFSNSRSEMNVSTLELGDSALYLCASNSAGTPAEEQYFGPGTRLTVT.

The chain employs TRBV7-2 and TRBJ2-7, with unresolved D. The CDR3 covers 13 residues. Trimming stripped 7 bases from V and 0 bases from J, with 10 bases between. Germline CDR1 is SGHTA and CDR2 is FQGNSA. The CDR3 DNA reads TGTGCCAGCACCACCGGCGACTCCTACGAGCAGTACTTC. Protein: CASTTGDSYEQYF. The complete variable domain, with remaining parts taken from reference TRBV7-2 and TRBJ2-7, reads GAGVSQSPSNKVTEKGKDVELRCDPISGHTALYWYRQSLGQGLEFLIYFQGNSAPDKSGLPSDRFSAERTGGSVSTLTIQRTQQEDSAVYLCASTTGDSYEQYFGPGTRLTVT.

A note on this clonotype: A junction boundary mismatches the germline segment, possibly from a read error. The V and J genes are TRBV7-2 and TRBJ2-7; weak D call: TRBD2 (6 bases). The CDR3 consists of 17 residues. In germline, CDR1 is SGHTA, CDR2 FQGNSA. The CDR3 loop is CASSQTGTPRSSYERYF. The DNA of the CDR3 is TGTGCCAGCAGCCAGACCGGGACTCCTAGGAGCTCCTACGAGCGGTACTTC.

In its sample, this clonotype was seen a few times. V is TRBV18 and J is TRBJ2-2; tentatively, D is TRBD1 or TRBD2 (5 bases each). CDR3 length: 16 residues. Germline V lookup: CDR1 KGHSH, CDR2 LQKENI. V gave up 2 bases and J gave up 1 base, with 11 bases separating them. The DNA for the CDR3 is TGTGCCAGCTCACCAGGGACCGATGGGAACACCGGGGAGCTGTTTTTT. Translating gives CASSPGTDGNTGELFF.

This clonotype has ten or more counts. The gene calls are TRBV20-1 and TRBJ2-3; 10 bases fit TRBD1. Germline CDR1 reads DFQATT; CDR2 reads SNEGSKA (reference sequence). Unmatched junction bases numbered 8, after V lost 5 bases and J lost 6 bases. The CDR3 is 14 residues long. The CDR3 region is CSAETGGVRDTQYF. The CDR3 region has the DNA TGCAGTGCTGAGACAGGGGGCGTAAGGGATACGCAGTATTTT.

At least ten counts were recorded for this clonotype. This chain uses TRBV27 with TRBJ1-4; a weak D match, TRBD1 (6 bases). The CDR3 sequence is 15 residues long. V was pared by 5 bases and J by 3 bases, with 13 bases between. CDR1 is MNHEY, CDR2 SMNVEV, per germline (reference sequence). CDR3 loop: CASSRTGSANEKLFF. The CDR3, as DNA: TGTGCCAGCAGTCGAACAGGGTCGGCTAATGAAAAACTGTTTTTT. The whole variable domain, filled in from reference TRBV27 and TRBJ1-4, reads EAQVTQNPRYLITVTGKKLTVTCSQNMNHEYMSWYRQDPGLGLRQIYYSMNVEVTDKGDVPEGYKVSRKEKRNFPLILESPSPNQTSLYFCASSRTGSANEKLFFGSGTQLSVL.

This clonotype was counted at least ten times. The genes are TRBV29-1 and TRBJ2-7, with D unresolved. The germline V gene has CDR1 SQVTM and CDR2 ANQGSEA. V was trimmed by 4 bases and J by 5 bases, leaving 6 bases between them. The CDR3 runs to 10 residues. CDR3 coding DNA: TGCAGCGTTGGATCCCACGAGCAGTACTTC. As protein: CSVGSHEQYF.

This clonotype was recorded many times. The CDR3 here is CATSHRDDEETQYF. The CDR3 DNA reads TGTGCCACCAGTCACCGGGATGATGAAGAGACCCAGTACTTC. This chain connects TRBV24-1 to TRBJ2-5; tentative D call: TRBD2 (5 bases). V shed 6 bases and J shed 3 bases, with 13 bases lying between them. This CDR3 has 14 amino acids. Germline CDR1 KGHDR, CDR2 SFDVKD.

Remarks on this clonotype: The junction does not match germline at one end; this may be a read error. V usage is TRBV9 and J usage is TRBJ2-5; possibly TRBD1 or TRBD2 for D (6 bases each). The CDR3 extends over 17 amino acids. CDR1 and CDR2 (germline): SGDLS, YYNGEE. The CDR3: CARSVGGSGDIQETQYF. For the CDR3, the DNA is TGTGCCAGAAGCGTAGGGGGGTCCGGGGATATTCAAGAGACCCAGTACTTC.

This clonotype was picked up many times. V usage is TRBV27 and J usage is TRBJ2-2, with D possibly TRBD1 on 6 matching bases. V gave up 3 bases and J gave up 6 bases, with 11 bases separating them. Germline V gene lookup returns CDR1 MNHEY and CDR2 SMNVEV (reference sequence). This CDR3 region has 14 residues. For the CDR3, the DNA is TGTGCCAGCAGTTTCAAGGGGGACGCCGGGGAGCTGTTTTTT. It encodes CASSFKGDAGELFF.

This clonotype was picked up many times. The V and J genes are TRBV7-2 and TRBJ2-3, with 12 bases identical to TRBD2. J was trimmed by 2 bases and V by 3 bases; bases with no gene match: 6. The CDR3 sequence is 17 residues long. In germline, CDR1 is SGHTA, CDR2 FQGNSA. The CDR3 loop reads CASSFPLAGGPTDTQYF. The CDR3 DNA reads TGTGCCAGCAGCTTTCCACTAGCGGGAGGACCCACAGATACGCAGTATTTT. The variable domain in full, with the rest retrieved from reference TRBV7-2 and TRBJ2-3, is GAGVSQSPSNKVTEKGKDVELRCDPISGHTALYWYRQSLGQGLEFLIYFQGNSAPDKSGLPSDRFSAERTGGSVSTLTIQRTQQEDSAVYLCASSFPLAGGPTDTQYFGPGTRLTVL.

This clonotype was detected ten times or more. V usage is TRBV28 and J usage is TRBJ2-1; D gene ambiguous. Germline V gene data show CDR1 as MDHEN and CDR2 as SYDVKM. V shed 4 bases and J shed 6 bases, with 22 bases lying between them. The CDR3 consists of 17 residues. DNA of the CDR3: TGTGCCAGCAGTTCCCTTGGATCCCGCCAAACCCGCAATGAGCAGTTCTTC. It encodes CASSSLGSRQTRNEQFF.

In this sample, this clonotype turned up many times. The chain combines TRBV29-1 with TRBJ2-7; maybe TRBD1 (6 bases). Germline CDR1 is SQVTM and CDR2 is ANQGSEA. CDR3 size: 11 residues. Trimming removed 7 bases from V and 4 bases from J, with 11 bases in between. The chain's CDR3 is CSGTTGYEQYF. The CDR3 region has the DNA TGCAGCGGAACGACAGGATACGAGCAGTACTTC.

This clonotype was detected many times. This sequence joins TRBV6-5 and TRBJ2-7; a possible D gene is TRBD2 (6 bases). CDR3 length: 13 residues. The germline gives CDR1 MNHEY, CDR2 SVGAGI. Trimming took 4 bases from V and 5 from J, leaving 12 bases between them. The CDR3 loop reads CASSSLSGDEQYF. The CDR3 coding sequence is TGTGCCAGCAGTTCCCTATCGGGGGACGAGCAGTACTTC.

This clonotype was detected many times. The chain has TRBV6-5 and TRBJ2-7, with 8 bases that match TRBD1. This CDR3 spans 16 amino acids. V trimming: 0 bases; J trimming: 0 bases; junction bases outside the gene matches: 4. Germline V CDR1 and CDR2: MNHEY, SVGAGI. The CDR3 DNA sequence: TGTGCCAGCAGTTACTCCGGACAGGGAAGCTCCTACGAGCAGTACTTC. Translating it yields CASSYSGQGSSYEQYF.

This clonotype was counted only a few times. The chain links TRBV7-2 to TRBJ2-3; D not certain. The CDR3 length is 13 residues. Germline CDR1 and CDR2: SGHTA and FQGNSA. Between the trimmed V and J ends, which lost 5 bases and 0 bases, there was a span of 6 bases. DNA of the CDR3: TGTGCCAGCAGCGCTGACAGCACAGATACGCAGTATTTT. Amino acid sequence: CASSADSTDTQYF.

Notes on this clonotype: The junction shows a germline mismatch at one end, possibly a read error. J is TRBJ1-6 and V is TRBV5-1; tentatively, D is TRBD1 (5 bases). The germline V gene encodes CDR1 SGHRS and CDR2 YFSETQ. The CDR3 covers 15 residues. CDR3: CASGDFLSYKSPLHF. The CDR3 DNA sequence: TGCGCCAGCGGGGACTTCCTCTCCTATAAATCACCCCTGCACTTT.

The chain joins TRBV6-2 or TRBV6-3 to TRBJ2-5, with D perhaps TRBD1 or TRBD2 (6 bases each). The germline CDR1 and CDR2 sequences are MNHEY and SVGEGT. V lost 6 bases and J lost 1, with 18 bases in between. CDR3 length: 16 amino acids. The CDR3 reads CASSSTGRGLQETQYF. The CDR3 region has the DNA TGTGCCAGCAGCTCAACAGGGCGGGGACTCCAAGAGACCCAGTACTTC.

This clonotype was seen many times. The J gene is TRBJ1-1, the V gene TRBV5-8; D gene uncertain. The CDR3 loop spans 14 amino acids. V lost 1 base and J 5 bases, leaving 12 bases between the germline ends. CDR1 is SGHTS and CDR2 is YDEGEE in the germline V gene. The CDR3 DNA sequence: TGTGCCAGCAGCTTGCCCCGCGTGGTAACTGAAGCTTTCTTT. This translates into CASSLPRVVTEAFF.

The gene calls are TRBV7-8 and TRBJ2-3; the match to TRBD2 covers 9 bases. V dropped 1 base and J dropped 2; count of bases not matched to a gene: 1. There are 15 residues in the CDR3. From germline, CDR1 is SGHVS and CDR2 FQNEAQ. The CDR3 spells CASSLVAGDTDTQYF. The DNA for the CDR3 is TGTGCCAGCAGCTTAGTAGCGGGAGACACAGATACGCAGTATTTT.